This TCR beta chain was sequenced for a study of blood T cell repertoires in COVID-19. The repertoire was sequenced with immunoSEQ multiplex PCR; TCRdb's copy has only in-frame clones and lacks some. The table shows around 200,000 clones, with roughly 88% occurring only once. The CDR3 runs 9 residues. The V end was cut by 1 base, the J end by 15 bases, with 7 bases between. Germline-derived CDR1 and CDR2 are SQVTM and ANQGSEA. A Seattle source enrolled patients during active infection and followed them longitudinally. The material sequenced was peripheral blood. The V gene is TRBV29-1, the J gene TRBJ2-1; D is unclear. The sequence was collected from a woman aged 40 to 55 with COVID-19, enrolled during active disease. The CDR3 DNA reads as TGCAGCGTTGAAGGAGTTGGGTTCTTC. Amino acid sequence: CSVEGVGFF.